This entry features one TCR beta chain sequence. In the study's own analysis: The assay estimated nucleated cells by amplifying reference gene primers. Using immunoSEQ multiplex PCR, the repertoire was profiled, and TCRdb retains in-frame clones only, with some absent. V and J calls and clone size are those listed in that table; D and trimming were worked out from the DNA. The sample contains 97,000 or so clones, around nine tenths of which appear only once. These data are taken from a study of blood T cell repertoires in COVID-19. The CDR3 consists of 14 residues. J lost 9 bases, V lost 6 bases, and 9 bases had no gene match. Germline loops: CDR1 ENHRY, CDR2 SYGVKD.

The V and J genes are TRBV10-3 and TRBJ2-1; 9 positions agree with TRBD1. The receptor was derived from a woman in her forties or fifties with COVID-19, enrolled during active disease. Sequenced: peripheral blood. CDR3 protein: CAIRPGTGIGEQFF. CDR3 nucleotide sequence: TGTGCCATCAGACCCGGGACAGGGATCGGTGAGCAGTTCTTC.